The clone carrying this T cell receptor (beta chain) has only one observation. The sample belongs to a study of blood T cell repertoires in COVID-19. Study details: Whether acute or convalescent, the COVID-19 samples came from the United States, Italy and Spain.

In the source study's methods: Reference gene primer amplification yielded estimated nucleated cell counts. Clones were sequenced by immunoSEQ multiplex PCR, and TCRdb holds only the in-frame ones, with some missing. The V and J calls and the clone size are those of that table, but D and trimming were determined from the DNA. Altogether about 120,000 clones are present, over 70% being singletons, with the ten largest covering roughly 30%. Specimen: peripheral blood. The TCR originated in a woman aged 70-85 years with acute or convalescent COVID-19.

The CDR3 sequence is CASSLALGRRGSSTDTQYF. DNA for the CDR3: TGTGCCAGCAGCTTGGCCCTTGGTAGGCGGGGGTCGAGCACAGATACGCAGTATTTT. V is TRBV5-4 and J is TRBJ2-3; 7 bases fit TRBD2. Per germline, CDR1 SGHNT and CDR2 YYREEE (reference sequence). This CDR3 comprises 19 residues. The trim removed 0 bases at V and 0 bases at J, leaving 13 bases unmatched.